This T cell receptor (beta chain) is from a study of technical replicates of blood from four donors. Sequencing was performed with immunoSEQ multiplex PCR; in TCRdb, only in-frame clones are kept and a portion is missing. The data contain around 100,000 clones, about 95% of them singletons. Germline V gene sequence: CDR1 MNHNY, CDR2 SVGAGI (reference sequence). CDR3 length: 15 amino acids. The J segment lost 1 base and the V segment lost 2 bases, leaving 2 bases of the junction unmatched. The clonotype comes from a human donor in good health. Specimen: T cells isolated from PBMCs. This chain joins TRBV6-6 and TRBJ2-7; 10 nucleotides line up with TRBD1. Here the CDR3 reads CASSYAGQGSYEQYF. In DNA form, the CDR3 reads TGTGCCAGCAGTTACGCGGGACAGGGGTCCTACGAGCAGTACTTC.